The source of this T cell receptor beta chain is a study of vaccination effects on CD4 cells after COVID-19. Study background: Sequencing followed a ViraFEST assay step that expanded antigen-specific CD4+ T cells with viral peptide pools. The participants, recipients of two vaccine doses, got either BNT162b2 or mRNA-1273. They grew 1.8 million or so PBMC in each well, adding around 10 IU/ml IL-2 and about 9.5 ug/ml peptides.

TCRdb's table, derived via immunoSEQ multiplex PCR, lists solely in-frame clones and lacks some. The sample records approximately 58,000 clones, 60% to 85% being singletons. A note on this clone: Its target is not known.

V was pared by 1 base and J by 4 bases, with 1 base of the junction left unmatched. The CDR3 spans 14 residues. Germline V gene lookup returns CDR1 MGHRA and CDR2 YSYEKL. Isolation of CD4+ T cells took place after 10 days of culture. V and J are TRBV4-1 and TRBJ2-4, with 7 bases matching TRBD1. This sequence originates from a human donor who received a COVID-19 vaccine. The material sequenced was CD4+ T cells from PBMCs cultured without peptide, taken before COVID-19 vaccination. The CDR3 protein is CASSQGDSKNIQYF. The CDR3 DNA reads TGCGCCAGCAGCCAAGGGGACAGTAAAAACATTCAGTACTTC.